This paragraph covers one TCR beta chain sequence. Original methodology: Scientists estimated how many nucleated cells there were by amplifying reference gene primers. The method was immunoSEQ multiplex PCR; TCRdb's version includes in-frame clones alone and lacks a portion of them. The DNA was the basis for D and trimming; V, J and clone size are from that table. Of some 330,000 clones listed, nearly 90% are singletons. The length of the CDR3 is 17 residues. J lost 6 bases, V lost 1 base, and 14 bases had no gene match. Germline V gene data show CDR1 as SGHKS and CDR2 as YYEKEE (reference sequence). This entry belongs to a study of blood T cell repertoires in COVID-19. In the study overall: The cDNA or gDNA used as material had been derived from T cells, B-cell-depleted T cells, or PBMCs.

The chain has TRBV5-5 and TRBJ1-2; 8 bases align to TRBD1. The sequencing input was peripheral blood. This sequence was found in a woman in her thirties with COVID-19, enrolled during active disease. The CDR3 spells CASSLHLSSGGGNGYTF. In DNA form, the CDR3 reads TGTGCCAGCAGCTTGCACCTCTCCTCAGGGGGCGGTAATGGCTACACCTTC.